This entry lists 10 T cell receptor beta chains sequenced from one sample in a study of blood T cell repertoires in COVID-19. Sequencing was performed with immunoSEQ multiplex PCR; in TCRdb, only in-frame clones are kept and a portion is missing. The sample consists of 80,000 to 95,000 clones, around 90% of them appearing once. Sequenced material: peripheral blood. Every receptor here comes from a woman in her 50s with active or convalescent COVID-19.

The rearrangement joins TRBV6-2 or TRBV6-3 to TRBJ2-7; the D is unclear. There are 11 residues in the CDR3. Germline loops: CDR1 MNHEY, CDR2 SVGEGT. The V and J ends lost 2 bases and 8 bases respectively, with 7 bases between them. This CDR3 is CASSYGPQQYF. The CDR3 bases are TGTGCCAGCAGTTACGGGCCGCAGCAGTACTTC.

The rearrangement joins TRBV5-1 to TRBJ1-2; tentatively, D is TRBD1 (6 bases). CDR3 size: 15 residues. Trimming removed 0 bases at V and 8 bases at J, with 17 bases between. CDR1 and CDR2 (germline): SGHRS, YFSETQ. CDR3 residues: CASSLEVLGAGGYTF. DNA of the CDR3: TGCGCCAGCAGCTTGGAGGTTCTGGGGGCCGGGGGCTACACCTTC.

The V call is TRBV27, the J call TRBJ2-7, with 8 bases that match TRBD2. The J segment lost 6 bases and the V segment lost 6 bases, leaving 16 bases of the junction unmatched. The germline V gene encodes CDR1 MNHEY and CDR2 SMNVEV (reference sequence). This CDR3 has 16 amino acids. The CDR3 loop is CASRPRGVAGSGEQYF. In DNA form, the CDR3 reads TGTGCCAGCAGGCCTCGGGGGGTAGCGGGGTCCGGCGAGCAGTACTTC.

V is TRBV27 and J is TRBJ1-1; TRBD1 might be the D (5 bases). In germline, CDR1 is MNHEY, CDR2 SMNVEV (reference sequence). The V end was cut by 5 bases, the J end by 0 bases, with 13 bases between. The CDR3 covers 15 residues. Here the CDR3 reads CASSPQTGMNTEAFF. The CDR3 region has the DNA TGTGCCAGCAGTCCACAAACAGGAATGAACACTGAAGCTTTCTTT.

This clone was seen just once. The V call is TRBV7-9, the J call TRBJ2-3, with a weak D call TRBD2 (7 bases). Per germline, CDR1 SEHNR and CDR2 FQNEAQ (reference sequence). The CDR3 is made up of 15 amino acids. V was clipped by 1 base and J by 6 bases, with 14 bases between them. CDR3 region: CASSLGGGPPDTQYF. The DNA for the CDR3 is TGTGCCAGCAGCTTAGGCGGGGGCCCTCCGGATACGCAGTATTTT. Supplemented by reference TRBV7-9 and TRBJ2-3, the full variable domain reads DTGVSQNPRHKITKRGQNVTFRCDPISEHNRLYWYRQTLGQGPEFLTYFQNEAQLEKSRLLSDRFSAERPKGSFSTLEIQRTEQGDSAMYLCASSLGGGPPDTQYFGPGTRLTVL.

This clone was recorded only once. The chain recombines TRBV5-5 with TRBJ1-3; 9 nucleotides align to TRBD1. Trimming at V came to 3 bases and at J to 9 bases, leaving 10 bases not matched to a gene. This CDR3 is built from 15 residues. Germline lookup yields CDR1 SGHKS and CDR2 YYEKEE (reference sequence). CDR3 in amino acids: CASSYTTGGPTTIYF. The CDR3, as DNA: TGTGCCAGCAGCTATACCACAGGGGGCCCCACCACCATATATTTT.

The chain is built from TRBV7-3 and TRBJ2-7, with D possibly TRBD1 on 5 matching bases. Germline loops: CDR1 SGHTA, CDR2 FQGTGA. V lost 1 base and J 5 bases, leaving 12 bases between the germline ends. The CDR3 runs 14 residues. The CDR3 region is CASSLRGREDEQYF. DNA of the CDR3: TGTGCCAGCAGCTTAAGGGGCCGAGAGGACGAGCAGTACTTC.

The V gene is TRBV10-3, the J gene TRBJ1-5, with D possibly being TRBD1 (5 bases). CDR1 ENHRY and CDR2 SYGVKD come from the germline V gene. The CDR3 consists of 15 residues. V lost 2 bases and J 5 bases, leaving 13 bases between the germline ends. DNA of the CDR3: TGTGCCATCAGTGAGAATAGGGGAATAGATCAGCCCCAGCATTTT. Encoded protein: CAISENRGIDQPQHF.

About this clone: Germline is not matched at one junction end, which may reflect a read error. The chain recombines TRBV19 with TRBJ1-2; no clear D. CDR3 size: 14 residues. Per the germline V gene, CDR1 is LNHDA and CDR2 is SQIVND (reference sequence). The CDR3 region has the DNA TGTGCCAGTAGGATAGGCCAAAACACCTATGGCTACACCTTC. It is translated as CASRIGQNTYGYTF.

V gene TRBV6-5 combines with J gene TRBJ2-7; the match to TRBD1 covers 8 bases. J gave up 7 bases and V 4 bases, and 3 bases lay outside the gene matches. The CDR3 contains 12 residues. Germline loops: CDR1 MNHEY, CDR2 SVGAGI. The DNA of the CDR3 is TGTGCCAGCAGTTTACAGGGGGGAGAGCAGTACTTC. It specifies CASSLQGGEQYF.